This T cell receptor (beta chain) was observed in a study of shared clonotypes between healthy human individuals. Notes on the study in general: Generation probabilities of non-shared clonotypes were lower (relative to those shared by all four donors).

Comments on this clone: Its antigen is unidentified.

Deep level was the assay's run setting. Clones were sequenced by immunoSEQ multiplex PCR, and TCRdb holds only the in-frame ones, with some missing. The table lists under 1,900,000 clones, around 98.5% of them singletons. Germline CDR1 is GTSNPN and CDR2 is SVGIG (reference sequence). This CDR3 has 14 amino acids. V was clipped by 0 bases and J by 2 bases, with 8 bases between them. What was sequenced was naive CD4+ T cells sorted from blood. Sample subset: CD45RA+ positively selected. This rearrangement joins TRBV30 to TRBJ1-3; D may be TRBD1 (6 bases). This TCR came from a man younger than 40 in good health. CDR3 loop: CAWSVGGPGNTIYF. Here the CDR3 DNA reads TGTGCCTGGAGTGTAGGGGGACCTGGAAACACCATATATTTT.